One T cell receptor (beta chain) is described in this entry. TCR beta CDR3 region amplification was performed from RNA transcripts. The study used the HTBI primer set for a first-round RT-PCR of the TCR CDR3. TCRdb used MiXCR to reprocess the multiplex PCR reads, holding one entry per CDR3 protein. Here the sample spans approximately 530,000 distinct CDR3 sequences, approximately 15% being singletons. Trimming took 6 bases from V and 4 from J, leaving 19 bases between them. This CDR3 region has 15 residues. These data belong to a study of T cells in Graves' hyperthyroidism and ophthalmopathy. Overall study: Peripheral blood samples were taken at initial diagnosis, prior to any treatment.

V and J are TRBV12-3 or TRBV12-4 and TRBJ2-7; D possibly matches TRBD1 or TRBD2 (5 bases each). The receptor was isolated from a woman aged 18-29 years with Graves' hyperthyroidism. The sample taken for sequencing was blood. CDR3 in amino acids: CASSLFSGALYEQYF. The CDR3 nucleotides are TGTGCCAGCAGCTTGTTTTCCGGGGCTTTGTACGAGCAGTACTTC.